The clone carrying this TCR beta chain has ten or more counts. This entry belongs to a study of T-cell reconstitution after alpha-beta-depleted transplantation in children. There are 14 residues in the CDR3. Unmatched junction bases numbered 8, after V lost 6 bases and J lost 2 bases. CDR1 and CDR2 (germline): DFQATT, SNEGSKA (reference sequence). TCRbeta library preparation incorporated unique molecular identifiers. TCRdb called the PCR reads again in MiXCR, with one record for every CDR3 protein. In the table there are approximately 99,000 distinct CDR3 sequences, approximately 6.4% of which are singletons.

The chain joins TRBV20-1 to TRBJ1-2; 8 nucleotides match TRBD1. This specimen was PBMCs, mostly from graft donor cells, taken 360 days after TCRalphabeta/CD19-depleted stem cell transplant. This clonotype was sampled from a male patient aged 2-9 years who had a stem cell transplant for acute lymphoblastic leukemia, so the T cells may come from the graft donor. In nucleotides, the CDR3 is TGCAGTGCCCCTGCCGGGACAGGAAACTATGGCTACACCTTC. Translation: CSAPAGTGNYGYTF.